In this sample, the clone carrying this T cell receptor beta chain turned up many times. Its antigen is still unknown. The CDR3 contains 14 residues. V lost 1 base and J lost 2, with 9 bases in between. CDR1 MNHNS and CDR2 SASEGT come from the germline V gene. This record belongs to a study of breast tumors, draining lymph nodes, adjacent tissues. Points from the study as a whole: Tumor T cell lymph node origin was a supported hypothesis, not proven. Data fit most tumor T cells coming from lymph node, expanding in tumor. Tumor repertoires ranked between lymph nodes and nontumor tissue in diversity, with V and J gene preferences.

Via MiXCR, TCRdb re-called the multiplex PCR reads, giving one row per CDR3 protein. The sample holds 200,000 or so distinct CDR3 sequences, approximately 31% seen once. Breast cancer patients provided tissue from their axillary draining lymph nodes. The TCR was taken from a female donor with breast cancer. Some clones in this sample may be carry-over from other donors' samples. The rearrangement joins TRBV6-1 to TRBJ2-7; D is unclear. Sequencing was performed on axillary lymph node tissue. The CDR3 nucleotides are TGTGCCAGCAGTGAAGTGTTAGGGCCCTACGAGCAGTACTTC. It encodes CASSEVLGPYEQYF.